This T cell receptor beta chain was documented in a study of T-cell memory formation after mild COVID-19. The wider study: TCR clusters were largely donor specific.

The study's findings and limits: Cross-reactive memory apparently joined, as some responding clones appeared in pre-infection memory. Clones that shrank (day 15 to 85) were balanced CD4/CD8, whereas later expanders leaned CD4+. Whether second-wave clones peaking at day 37 were SARS-CoV-2 specific went unconfirmed.

TCRdb redid the calling of the 5' RACE reads with MiXCR, one entry per CDR3 protein. Of around 450,000 distinct CDR3 sequences listed, around 19% are singletons. Comments on this clonotype: Its specificity is unknown.

The receptor was derived from an adult woman who had mild COVID-19 (a few samples of this study predate the infection). Cell type and time point are not known. The material sequenced was PBMCs or a T cell subset sorted from them (not recorded which).

CDR3 residues: CASSPTGPRGTQYF. In DNA, the CDR3 is TGCGCCAGCAGCCCAACGGGGCCCCGGGGGACCCAGTACTTC. The genes are TRBV5-1 and TRBJ2-5; D assignment may be TRBD1 or TRBD2 (5 bases each). Deletions cut 4 bases from V and 7 bases from J, with 17 bases between. CDR1 is SGHRS, CDR2 YFSETQ, per germline. CDR3 length equals 14 residues.